Listed below are T cell receptor beta chains from one sample, sequenced in a study of blood T cell repertoires in COVID-19. Data came from immunoSEQ multiplex PCR; TCRdb stores just in-frame clones and leaves some out. The profile shows hundreds of thousands of clones, 75% to 90% of them singletons. The sequenced sample consisted of peripheral blood. These receptors were collected from a woman aged 30 to 39 who had recovered from COVID-19. Each CDR3 is given without its conserved first and last residue. The size of a clone is reported for some rows only, either as once, few or many, or as a class for expanded clones.

V	size	J	CDR3
TRBV7-9	.	TRBJ2-2	ASSGQTTGELF
TRBV27	.	TRBJ2-1	ASRKTGTGVQNEQF
TRBV7-8	.	TRBJ1-2	ASSFREVYGYT
TRBV7-2	.	TRBJ1-2	ASSPRGGYGYT
TRBV10-1	.	TRBJ1-1	APRGLSAF
TRBV18	.	TRBJ2-2	ASSPLSGSLIGELF
TRBV24-1	.	TRBJ2-2	ATSDFEGTGELF
TRBV7-8	.	TRBJ1-6	ASSLVVGHNSPLH
TRBV14	.	TRBJ2-7	ASSQVSQGPFEQY
TRBV6-5	.	TRBJ1-2	ASSTLGTGIDGYT
TRBV3-1/TRBV3-2	.	TRBJ2-5	ASSQEQGRGTQY
TRBV2	once	TRBJ2-2	ASSEIQIAGVTGELF
TRBV28	.	TRBJ2-7	ASSETGSSYEQY
TRBV7-8	.	TRBJ1-2	ASSLRGLSGYT
TRBV7-9	.	TRBJ2-3	ASSLDSLLGYTQY
TRBV4-1	.	TRBJ2-7	ASSQVPEPYEQY
TRBV19	few	TRBJ1-2	ASNHPGQGIYGYT
TRBV9	.	TRBJ2-3	ASSVRPGQGTVTQY
TRBV4-3	.	TRBJ2-5	ASSQDPEETQY
TRBV19	.	TRBJ2-1	ASSIAGRSYNEQF
TRBV5-6	.	TRBJ2-7	ASSLSGSLSYEQY
TRBV15	.	TRBJ2-1	ATSRDRVEEQF
TRBV3-1/TRBV3-2	once	TRBJ2-7	ASSQVSHEQY
TRBV6-2/TRBV6-3	.	TRBJ1-5	ASSPSGGLRSNQPQH
TRBV19	once	TRBJ2-6	ASSPRANVLT
TRBV4-3	.	TRBJ1-5	ASSQEVVGGQPQH
TRBV3-1/TRBV3-2	.	TRBJ2-2	ASSRRQGKDRGELF
TRBV24-1	.	TRBJ2-3	ATSDLAGGPTDTQY
TRBV5-1	.	TRBJ1-1	ASSLMKSTEAF
TRBV2	.	TRBJ1-5	ASSDPDQPQH
TRBV4-1	.	TRBJ1-5	ASSQASGALI
TRBV7-6	.	TRBJ2-1	ASSGSLAGALNEQF
TRBV29-1	.	TRBJ2-7	SVDSSGDSYEQY
TRBV12-2	.	TRBJ1-5	ASRLAGHRNQPQH
TRBV7-2	.	TRBJ2-6	ASSPKTGLGANVLT
TRBV6-4	once	TRBJ2-3	ASRPGLNTDTQY
TRBV28	.	TRBJ2-1	ASSRLAGISYNEQF
TRBV2	.	TRBJ1-1	ASSPRGGNTEAF
TRBV24-1	.	TRBJ2-1	ATSGTSGEQF
TRBV14	.	TRBJ2-7	ASSQVTVGEQY
TRBV9	few	TRBJ2-1	ASRGETAGNNEQF
TRBV24-1	.	TRBJ2-1	ATSVGGTGTGDEQF
TRBV7-8	.	TRBJ2-7	ASSHLPGQGDYEQY
TRBV5-1	.	TRBJ2-1	ASSGGSGGPIGEQF
TRBV13	.	TRBJ2-2	ASSGSGTDYTGELF
TRBV19	.	TRBJ1-3	ASSAFARGNTIY
TRBV10-1	.	TRBJ2-1	ASSESRTGVNEQF
TRBV11-3	.	TRBJ1-2	ASRGGYT